This T cell receptor (beta chain) was retrieved from a study of T cell responses to AZD1222 COVID-19 vaccine. Only in-frame clones appear in the TCRdb table, and some are missing; sequencing was by immunoSEQ multiplex PCR. The table lists over 120,000 clones, around 93% of them singletons. A word on this clone: Its antigen is not identified.

Notes on the study in general: Regions left unmutated in variants are reportedly the target of nearly half of spike-specific TCRs.

CDR1 is SGHTA, CDR2 FQGTGA, per germline. This CDR3 is 12 amino acids long. The V end lost 3 bases, the J end lost 6 bases, and 6 bases lay between the germline ends. The rearrangement joins TRBV7-3 to TRBJ2-1; D is unclear. This sample comprised peripheral blood, obtained 28 days after the second AZD1222 dose. This receptor was obtained from an adult who received the AZD1222 COVID-19 vaccine. CDR3: CASSLGRNEQFF. The CDR3 DNA reads TGTGCCAGCAGCTTGGGTCGCAATGAGCAGTTCTTC. Based on the CDR3 plus reference TRBV7-3 and TRBJ2-1, the full variable domain is GAGVSQTPSNKVTEKGKYVELRCDPISGHTALYWYRQSLGQGPEFLIYFQGTGAADDSGLPNDRFFAVRPEGSVSTLKIQRTERGDSAVYLCASSLGRNEQFFGPGTRLTVL.